These T cell receptor beta chains were read from a single sample in a study of blood T cells in healthy people across ages. In TCRdb, the 5' RACE reads were re-called with MiXCR into one record per CDR3 protein. The sample comprises around 1.7 million distinct CDR3 sequences, 28% of which are singletons, and approximately 7.7% rests with the top ten. Sequenced sample: blood. All receptors derive from a woman aged 30 to 39 in good health. Both conserved end residues are trimmed from each CDR3. Fields, in order: CDR3 length, clone size, V gene, J gene, CDR3 protein. Only part of the rows carry a size: once, few, many, or a class if the clone is expanded.

len: 16
abundance: many
v_gene: TRBV5-4
j_gene: TRBJ2-7
CDR3aa: ASSRGTSGGEDTHEQY

len: 11
abundance: .
v_gene: TRBV20-1
j_gene: TRBJ1-1
CDR3aa: SVFPQAGSEAF

len: 14
abundance: .
v_gene: TRBV7-9
j_gene: TRBJ2-2
CDR3aa: ASSFGLAPNTGELF

len: 13
abundance: many
v_gene: TRBV9
j_gene: TRBJ2-7
CDR3aa: ASSPSLSGSYEQY

len: 12
abundance: many
v_gene: TRBV6-2/TRBV6-3
j_gene: TRBJ2-7
CDR3aa: ASTESSGRYEQY

len: 13
abundance: many
v_gene: TRBV29-1
j_gene: TRBJ2-6
CDR3aa: SGVGGDSGANVLT

len: 11
abundance: .
v_gene: TRBV25-1
j_gene: TRBJ1-5
CDR3aa: ASTGPGNQPQH

len: 11
abundance: once
v_gene: TRBV5-1
j_gene: TRBJ2-7
CDR3aa: ASSLQGTDEQY

len: 16
abundance: many
v_gene: TRBV5-1
j_gene: TRBJ1-6
CDR3aa: ASSLVPSGTGIDSPLH

len: 9
abundance: many
v_gene: TRBV12-3/TRBV12-4
j_gene: TRBJ2-4
CDR3aa: ASSLIDIQY

len: 11
abundance: few
v_gene: TRBV9
j_gene: TRBJ1-2
CDR3aa: ASSVATSLGYT

len: 15
abundance: few
v_gene: TRBV7-2
j_gene: TRBJ2-5
CDR3aa: ASTPSSSGSRGETQY

len: 11
abundance: .
v_gene: TRBV7-3
j_gene: TRBJ1-4
CDR3aa: ASSIDRDEKLF

len: 13
abundance: .
v_gene: TRBV19
j_gene: TRBJ2-3
CDR3aa: ASSTGESVADTQY

len: 12
abundance: once
v_gene: TRBV30
j_gene: TRBJ2-1
CDR3aa: AWRDRTTYNEQF

len: 9
abundance: .
v_gene: TRBV2
j_gene: TRBJ2-5
CDR3aa: ASSGSNEQY

len: 13
abundance: few
v_gene: TRBV6-5
j_gene: TRBJ1-2
CDR3aa: ASSYGGRANYGYT

len: 12
abundance: few
v_gene: TRBV7-9
j_gene: TRBJ2-3
CDR3aa: ASSPPRGTDTQY

len: 11
abundance: few
v_gene: TRBV5-1
j_gene: TRBJ1-2
CDR3aa: ASSPGEFDGYT

len: 13
abundance: .
v_gene: TRBV21-1
j_gene: TRBJ2-5
CDR3aa: ASSKAGGSRETQY

len: 17
abundance: few
v_gene: TRBV19
j_gene: TRBJ2-1
CDR3aa: ASKSTRSDSHSLYNEQF

len: 14
abundance: few
v_gene: TRBV5-1
j_gene: TRBJ2-1
CDR3aa: ASSLVSGHSGGEQF

len: 11
abundance: many
v_gene: TRBV27
j_gene: TRBJ2-5
CDR3aa: ASQGQDQETQY

len: 14
abundance: .
v_gene: TRBV5-1
j_gene: TRBJ2-5
CDR3aa: ASSLKVQEIEETQY

len: 14
abundance: few
v_gene: TRBV19
j_gene: TRBJ1-5
CDR3aa: ASSRTTTRSNQPQH

len: 13
abundance: .
v_gene: TRBV7-2
j_gene: TRBJ1-4
CDR3aa: ASRPDWGTNEKLF

len: 11
abundance: few
v_gene: TRBV4-1
j_gene: TRBJ1-5
CDR3aa: ASSQVYTQPQH

len: 14
abundance: many
v_gene: TRBV7-6
j_gene: TRBJ2-3
CDR3aa: ASSLEGASLTDTQY

len: 13
abundance: .
v_gene: TRBV27
j_gene: TRBJ2-1
CDR3aa: ASSRGDIPYNEQF

len: 13
abundance: .
v_gene: TRBV3-1
j_gene: TRBJ2-5
CDR3aa: ASSQQTTTQETQY

len: 13
abundance: few
v_gene: TRBV9
j_gene: TRBJ1-4
CDR3aa: ASSASTGSNEKLF

len: 13
abundance: few
v_gene: TRBV6-1
j_gene: TRBJ2-2
CDR3aa: ASSEAGRKTGELF

len: 14
abundance: few
v_gene: TRBV5-5
j_gene: TRBJ1-4
CDR3aa: ASSLMDGTTNEKLF

len: 12
abundance: .
v_gene: TRBV7-8
j_gene: TRBJ1-4
CDR3aa: ASSREQGVGKLF

len: 11
abundance: few
v_gene: TRBV2
j_gene: TRBJ2-1
CDR3aa: ASRTTSEDEQF

len: 12
abundance: .
v_gene: TRBV18
j_gene: TRBJ2-3
CDR3aa: TSSPTSGYDTQY

len: 14
abundance: .
v_gene: TRBV10-2
j_gene: TRBJ2-4
CDR3aa: ASSEQAPTGYNEQY

len: 15
abundance: few
v_gene: TRBV29-1
j_gene: TRBJ2-3
CDR3aa: SALLTDSDRNTDTQY

len: 12
abundance: .
v_gene: TRBV5-1
j_gene: TRBJ2-3
CDR3aa: ASSFSSTANTQY

len: 13
abundance: few
v_gene: TRBV20-1
j_gene: TRBJ1-5
CDR3aa: SANSPGVANQPQH

len: 13
abundance: few
v_gene: TRBV20-1
j_gene: TRBJ2-3
CDR3aa: SAPHSGKRTDTQY

len: 15
abundance: .
v_gene: TRBV12-3/TRBV12-4
j_gene: TRBJ2-3
CDR3aa: ASSLNWEGASGDTQY

len: 13
abundance: .
v_gene: TRBV7-2
j_gene: TRBJ1-2
CDR3aa: ASSPLFAANYGYT

len: 13
abundance: .
v_gene: TRBV9
j_gene: TRBJ1-2
CDR3aa: ASSKDRSDPHGYT

len: 11
abundance: many
v_gene: TRBV29-1
j_gene: TRBJ2-1
CDR3aa: SVSGTSMNEQF

len: 11
abundance: .
v_gene: TRBV20-1
j_gene: TRBJ1-5
CDR3aa: SASPWSDQPQH

len: 14
abundance: few
v_gene: TRBV5-5
j_gene: TRBJ2-3
CDR3aa: ASSLSGGSGTDTQY